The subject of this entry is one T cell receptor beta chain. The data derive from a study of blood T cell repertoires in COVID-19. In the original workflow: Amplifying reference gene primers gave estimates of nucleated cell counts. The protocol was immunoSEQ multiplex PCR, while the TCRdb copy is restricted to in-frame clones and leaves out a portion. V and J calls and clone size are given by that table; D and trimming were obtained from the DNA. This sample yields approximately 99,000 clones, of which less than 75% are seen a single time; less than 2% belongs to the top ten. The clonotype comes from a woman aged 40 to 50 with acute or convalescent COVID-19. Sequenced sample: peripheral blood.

CDR3 DNA sequence: TGTGCCAGCAGCGTAAAAACAGCGGGGGCCGGAGATGAGCAGTTCTTC. As protein: CASSVKTAGAGDEQFF. This chain joins TRBV9 and TRBJ2-1, with 8 bases matching TRBD2. The CDR3 extends over 16 amino acids. Germline CDR1 is SGDLS and CDR2 is YYNGEE. V lost 1 base and J lost 8; bases outside the gene matches: 11. Full variable domain (missing parts from reference TRBV9 and TRBJ2-1): DSGVTQTPKHLITATGQRVTLRCSPRSGDLSVYWYQQSLDQGLQFLIQYYNGEERAKGNILERFSAQQFPDLHSELNLSSLELGDSALYFCASSVKTAGAGDEQFFGPGTRLTVL.